This T cell receptor (beta chain) was captured by sequencing in a study of T cells in Graves' hyperthyroidism and ophthalmopathy. Overall study: Peripheral blood was secured at the point of initial diagnosis, before any treatment. Study findings and constraints: A 13 V-J signature model discriminated ophthalmopathy versus stable hyperthyroidism.

V was trimmed by 3 bases and J by 0 bases, leaving 12 bases between them. The CDR3 consists of 16 residues. Germline V CDR1 and CDR2: LNHNV, YYDKDF (reference sequence). Remarks on this clonotype: Its antigen is unknown.

Stable Graves' hyperthyroidism meant no ophthalmopathy progression within 18 months. Patients aged 18 to 65 had newly diagnosed hyperthyroidism lasting under 2 months. TCR beta CDR3 sequences were amplified from RNA transcripts. A first-round RT-PCR of the TCR CDR3 used the HTBI primer set. One entry per CDR3 protein results from TCRdb running MiXCR on the multiplex PCR reads. The data show hundreds of thousands of distinct CDR3 sequences, 38% seen once. The sequenced material came from blood. The chain recombines TRBV15 with TRBJ1-3; TRBD1 is a possible D gene (5 bases). The TCR was taken from a young man with Graves' hyperthyroidism. The CDR3 region is CATSSYPGSSGNTIYF. In DNA, the CDR3 is TGTGCCACCAGCAGTTATCCAGGGAGCTCTGGAAACACCATATATTTT.